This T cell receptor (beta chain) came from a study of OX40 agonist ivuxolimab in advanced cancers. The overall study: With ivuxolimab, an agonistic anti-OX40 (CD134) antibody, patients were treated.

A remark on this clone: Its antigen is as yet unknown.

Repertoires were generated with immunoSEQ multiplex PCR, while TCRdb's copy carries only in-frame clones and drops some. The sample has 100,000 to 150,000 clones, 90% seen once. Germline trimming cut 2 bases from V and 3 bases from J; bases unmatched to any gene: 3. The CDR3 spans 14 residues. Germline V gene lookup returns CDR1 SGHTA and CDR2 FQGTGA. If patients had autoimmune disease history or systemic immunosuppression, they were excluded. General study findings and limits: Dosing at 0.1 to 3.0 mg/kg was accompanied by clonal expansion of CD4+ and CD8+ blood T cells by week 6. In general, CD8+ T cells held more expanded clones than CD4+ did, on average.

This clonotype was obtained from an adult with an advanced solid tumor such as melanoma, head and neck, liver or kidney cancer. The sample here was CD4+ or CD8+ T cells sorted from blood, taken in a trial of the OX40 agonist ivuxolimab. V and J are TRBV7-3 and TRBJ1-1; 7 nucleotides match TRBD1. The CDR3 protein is CASSLDQGDTEAFF. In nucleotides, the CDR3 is TGTGCCAGCAGCTTAGATCAGGGGGACACTGAAGCTTTCTTT.